Sequencing of this T cell receptor (beta chain) was carried out in a study of blood T cell repertoires in COVID-19. Whole-study context: The United States, Italy and Spain provided the acute and convalescent COVID-19 samples.

Produced via immunoSEQ multiplex PCR; TCRdb's table is partial and in-frame only. The table includes about 310,000 clones, roughly nine tenths detected once. Trimming cost V 3 bases and J 1 base; bases outside gene matches: 13. Germline V gene sequence: CDR1 LGHDT, CDR2 YNNKEL (reference sequence). This CDR3 is 21 amino acids long. This TCR derives from a man between 18 and 29 years old with active or convalescent COVID-19. Input material: peripheral blood. The chain combines TRBV3-1 (or the pseudogene TRBV3-2) with TRBJ2-2; 14 bases match TRBD2. CDR3 sequence reads: CASSHSGPGLAGGRNTGELFF. CDR3 coding DNA: TGTGCCAGCAGCCACAGTGGGCCAGGACTAGCGGGGGGCCGGAACACCGGGGAGCTGTTTTTT.